Listed here are 9 T cell receptor beta chains from one sample, sequenced in a study of T-cell reconstitution after alpha-beta-depleted transplantation in children. Preparation of the TCRbeta library was carried out with unique molecular identifiers. TCRdb re-called the PCR reads with MiXCR, one entry per CDR3 protein. The sample includes 530,000 or so distinct CDR3 sequences, roughly 27% of them seen just once. The sequencing here drew on PBMCs, taken before TCRalphabeta/CD19-depleted stem cell transplant. Source of these receptors: a boy under two years old with Wiskott-Aldrich syndrome, due to receive a stem cell transplant.

This clonotype was counted a few times. The chain couples TRBV5-1 to TRBJ2-1; 13 bases are a match to TRBD2. The CDR3 spans 15 residues. Germline trimming cut 4 bases from V and 6 bases from J; bases unmatched to any gene: 4. The germline V gene has CDR1 SGHRS and CDR2 YFSETQ. The CDR3 DNA reads TGCGCCAGCAGCGCGGGACTAGCGGGAAGCAATGAGCAGTTCTTC. It codes for CASSAGLAGSNEQFF.

This clonotype was seen many times. At one end the junction does not follow the germline gene, possibly because of a read error. The chain links TRBV5-1 to TRBJ2-7; D ambiguous. Germline CDR1 reads SGHRS; CDR2 reads YFSETQ. The length of the CDR3 is 11 residues. In DNA, the CDR3 is TGTGCCAGCAGTTCCCCCTACGAGCAGTACTTC. Its protein is CASSSPYEQYF. Looking up the rest from reference TRBV5-1 and TRBJ2-7 gives the full variable domain: KAGVTQTPRYLIKTRGQQVTLSCSPISGHRSVSWYQQTPGQGLQFLFEYFSETQRNKGNFPGRFSGRQFSNSRSEMNVSTLELGDSALYLCASSSPYEQYFGPGTRLTVT.

The chain recombines TRBV7-2 with TRBJ2-1; tentative D call: TRBD2 (6 bases). The CDR3 has 15 residues. Trimming removed 3 bases from V and 2 bases from J, with 11 bases in between. Germline CDR1 and CDR2: SGHTA and FQGNSA. The DNA of the CDR3 is TGTGCCAGCAGCTTTGGACTATTCACCTACAATGAGCAGTTCTTC. Protein product: CASSFGLFTYNEQFF.

This clonotype was picked up many times. The gene calls are TRBV15 and TRBJ2-1, with TRBD2 matching 10 bases. Germline assignment: CDR1 LNHNV and CDR2 YYDKDF (reference sequence). The V segment lost 7 bases and the J segment 8 bases; nucleotides outside the gene matches: 8. This CDR3 contains 14 residues. The CDR3 bases are TGTGCCACCACCAGGGGCAGCGGGAGGGATGAGCAGTTCTTC. It translates to CATTRGSGRDEQFF.

The chain uses TRBV12-3 or TRBV12-4 and TRBJ2-5; D unclear. This CDR3 has 12 amino acids. Trimming shortened V by 5 bases and J by 5 bases, and 9 bases separated the two germline ends. For the CDR3, the DNA is TGTGCCAGCAGTCGTAGCAGGGAGACCCAGTACTTC. As protein: CASSRSRETQYF.

This clonotype occurred a few times. The V gene is TRBV12-3 or TRBV12-4, the J gene TRBJ2-6, with D perhaps matching TRBD1 (5 bases). V lost 4 bases and J 4 bases, leaving 17 bases between the germline ends. The CDR3 runs to 17 residues. This chain's CDR3 is CASSSTQGSGGANVLTF. CDR3 nucleotide sequence: TGTGCCAGCAGTTCCACCCAGGGTTCGGGCGGGGCCAACGTCCTGACTTTC.

This chain uses TRBV4-2 with TRBJ2-3, with 8 bases that match TRBD2. The CDR3 totals 17 residues. J gave up 1 base and V 1 base, and 7 bases lay outside the gene matches. Germline V gene data show CDR1 as LGHNA and CDR2 as YNFKEQ. CDR3 sequence (DNA): TGTGCCAGCAGCCAAGTGAGACTAGCGTTAGGCACAGATACGCAGTATTTT. It is translated as CASSQVRLALGTDTQYF.

The gene calls are TRBV3-1 and TRBJ1-2; D unresolved. CDR1 is LGHDT, CDR2 YNNKEL, per germline (reference sequence). The V and J ends lost 5 bases and 4 bases respectively, with 14 bases between them. The CDR3 is 14 residues long. The CDR3 DNA reads as TGTGCCAGCAGCTCCCGAGGGCATGGCTATGGCTACACCTTC. Translation: CASSSRGHGYGYTF.

This chain links TRBV12-3 or TRBV12-4 with TRBJ2-7; 13 nucleotides agree with TRBD2. The trim removed 5 bases at V and 7 bases at J, leaving 8 bases unmatched. This CDR3 has 15 residues. This CDR3 is CASSPGLAGAWEQYF. The CDR3 DNA sequence: TGTGCCAGCAGTCCTGGACTAGCGGGGGCCTGGGAGCAGTACTTC.